Listed here is a single TCR beta chain. The data derive from a study of cytomegalovirus exposure and HLA in healthy donors. The protocol was immunoSEQ multiplex PCR, while the TCRdb copy is restricted to in-frame clones and leaves out a portion. Of about 55,000 clones listed, 90% are singletons. CDR3 length: 15 residues. V gave up 1 base and J gave up 7 bases; unmatched junction bases: 7. The germline V gene has CDR1 SGHDT and CDR2 YYEEEE. The chain links TRBV5-6 to TRBJ2-1, with 8 bases aligning to TRBD1. What was sequenced was PBMCs. This TCR came from a man aged 18 to 29 in good health and CMV-seronegative. For the CDR3, the DNA is TGTGCCAGCAGCTTGACGGCAGGGGGCCGGAATGAGCAGTTCTTC. This sequence encodes CASSLTAGGRNEQFF.